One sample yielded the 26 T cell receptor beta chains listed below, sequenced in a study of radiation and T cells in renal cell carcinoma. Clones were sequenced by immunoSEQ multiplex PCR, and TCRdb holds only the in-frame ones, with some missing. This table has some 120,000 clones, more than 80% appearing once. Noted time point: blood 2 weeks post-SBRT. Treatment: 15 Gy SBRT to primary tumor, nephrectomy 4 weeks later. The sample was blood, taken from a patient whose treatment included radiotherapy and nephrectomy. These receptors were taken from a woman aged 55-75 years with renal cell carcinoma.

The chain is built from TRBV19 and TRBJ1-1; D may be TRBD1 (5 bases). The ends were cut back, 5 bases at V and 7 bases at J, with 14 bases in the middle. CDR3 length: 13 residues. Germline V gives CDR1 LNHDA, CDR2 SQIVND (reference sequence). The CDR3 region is CASSATGTLEAFF. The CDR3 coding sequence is TGTGCCAGTAGTGCAACAGGTACCCTTGAAGCTTTCTTT.

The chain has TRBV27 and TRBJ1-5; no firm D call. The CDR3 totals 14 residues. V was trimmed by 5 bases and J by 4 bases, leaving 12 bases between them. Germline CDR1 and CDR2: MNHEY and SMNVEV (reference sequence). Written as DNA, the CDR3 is TGTGCCAGCAGTAGCCCCACCGGGAATCAGCCCCAGCATTTT. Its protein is CASSSPTGNQPQHF.

The CDR3 region is CASSLAGDVDYGYTF. The CDR3 bases are TGTGCCAGCAGCTTAGCGGGGGACGTCGACTATGGCTACACCTTC. The chain is built from TRBV7-9 and TRBJ1-2; possibly TRBD1 for D (5 bases). V lost 0 bases to trimming and J lost 3 bases, with 11 bases between them. From germline, CDR1 is SEHNR and CDR2 FQNEAQ (reference sequence). This CDR3 is 15 amino acids long. The full variable domain, rest sourced from reference TRBV7-9 and TRBJ1-2, is DTGVSQNPRHKITKRGQNVTFRCDPISEHNRLYWYRQTLGQGPEFLTYFQNEAQLEKSRLLSDRFSAERPKGSFSTLEIQRTEQGDSAMYLCASSLAGDVDYGYTFGSGTRLTVV.

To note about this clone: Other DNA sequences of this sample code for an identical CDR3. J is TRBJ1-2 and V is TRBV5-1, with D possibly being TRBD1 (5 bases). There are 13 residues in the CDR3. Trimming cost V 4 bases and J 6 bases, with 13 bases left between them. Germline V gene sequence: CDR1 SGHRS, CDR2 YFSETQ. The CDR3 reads CASSLGAGNGYTF. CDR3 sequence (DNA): TGCGCCAGCAGCCTCGGGGCGGGTAATGGCTACACCTTC. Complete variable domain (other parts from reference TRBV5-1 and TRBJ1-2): KAGVTQTPRYLIKTRGQQVTLSCSPISGHRSVSWYQQTPGQGLQFLFEYFSETQRNKGNFPGRFSGRQFSNSRSEMNVSTLELGDSALYLCASSLGAGNGYTFGSGTRLTVV.

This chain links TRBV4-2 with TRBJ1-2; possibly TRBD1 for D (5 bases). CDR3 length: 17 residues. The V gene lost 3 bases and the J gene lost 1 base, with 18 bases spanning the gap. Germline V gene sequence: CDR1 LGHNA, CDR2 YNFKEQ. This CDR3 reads CASSQQHDSSFNYGYTF. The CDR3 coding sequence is TGTGCCAGCAGCCAGCAGCACGACAGCTCTTTTAACTATGGCTACACCTTC.

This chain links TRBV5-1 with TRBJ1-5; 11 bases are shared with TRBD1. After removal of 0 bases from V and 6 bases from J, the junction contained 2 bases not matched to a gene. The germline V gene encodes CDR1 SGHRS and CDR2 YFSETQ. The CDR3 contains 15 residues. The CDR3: CASSLGGTGGQPQHF. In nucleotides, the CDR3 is TGCGCCAGCAGCTTGGGTGGGACAGGGGGTCAGCCCCAGCATTTT.

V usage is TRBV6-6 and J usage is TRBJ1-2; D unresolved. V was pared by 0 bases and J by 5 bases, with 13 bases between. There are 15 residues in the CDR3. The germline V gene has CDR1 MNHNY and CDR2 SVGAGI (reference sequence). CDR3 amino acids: CASSYSSRPEYGYTF. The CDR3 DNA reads TGTGCCAGCAGTTACTCGAGTAGGCCAGAGTATGGCTACACCTTC.

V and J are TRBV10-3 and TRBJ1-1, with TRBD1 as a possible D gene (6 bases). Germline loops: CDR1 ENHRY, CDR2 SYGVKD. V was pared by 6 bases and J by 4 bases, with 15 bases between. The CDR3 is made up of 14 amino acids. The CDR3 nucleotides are TGTGCCATCAGCAGAACAGGGTTCGGCACTGAAGCTTTCTTT. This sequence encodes CAISRTGFGTEAFF.

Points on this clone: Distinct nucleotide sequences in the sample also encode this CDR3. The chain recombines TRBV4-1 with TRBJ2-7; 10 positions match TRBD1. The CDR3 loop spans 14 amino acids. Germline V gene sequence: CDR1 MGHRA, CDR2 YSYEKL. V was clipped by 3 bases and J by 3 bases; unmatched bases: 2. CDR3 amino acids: CASSHRDRGYEQYF. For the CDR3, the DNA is TGCGCCAGCAGCCATCGGGACAGGGGCTACGAGCAGTACTTC.

For the CDR3, the DNA is TGTGCCAGCAGTCCACCCACAGGGGGGGGCGAGCAGTACTTC. Residues: CASSPPTGGGEQYF. This chain uses TRBV6-5 with TRBJ2-7, with a weak D call TRBD1 (8 bases). Germline V gene sequence: CDR1 MNHEY, CDR2 SVGAGI. This CDR3 comprises 14 residues. Trimming took 5 bases from V and 6 from J, leaving 17 bases between them.

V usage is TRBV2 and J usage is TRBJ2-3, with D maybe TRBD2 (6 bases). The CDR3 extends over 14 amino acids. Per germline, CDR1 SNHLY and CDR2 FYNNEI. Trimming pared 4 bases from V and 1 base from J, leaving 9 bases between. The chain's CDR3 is CASSGASGTDTQYF. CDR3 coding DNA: TGTGCCAGCAGTGGTGCTAGCGGCACAGATACGCAGTATTTT.

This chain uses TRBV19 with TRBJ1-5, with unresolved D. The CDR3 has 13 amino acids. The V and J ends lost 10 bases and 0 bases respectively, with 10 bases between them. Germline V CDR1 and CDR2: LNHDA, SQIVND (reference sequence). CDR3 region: CATRGYSNQPQHF. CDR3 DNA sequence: TGTGCCACCCGGGGTTATAGCAATCAGCCCCAGCATTTT.

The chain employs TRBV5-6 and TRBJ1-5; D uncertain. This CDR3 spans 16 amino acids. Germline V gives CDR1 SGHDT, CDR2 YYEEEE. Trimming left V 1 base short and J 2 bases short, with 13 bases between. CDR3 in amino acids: CASSLSRVRGNQPQHF. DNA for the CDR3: TGTGCCAGCAGCTTGAGTAGGGTCCGTGGCAATCAGCCCCAGCATTTT.

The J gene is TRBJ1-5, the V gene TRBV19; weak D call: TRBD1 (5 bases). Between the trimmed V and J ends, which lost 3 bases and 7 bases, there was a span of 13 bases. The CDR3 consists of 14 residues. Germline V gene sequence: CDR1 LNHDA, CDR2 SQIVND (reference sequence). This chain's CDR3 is CASSMRGAQQPQHF. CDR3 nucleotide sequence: TGTGCCAGTAGTATGCGAGGGGCTCAGCAGCCCCAGCATTTT.

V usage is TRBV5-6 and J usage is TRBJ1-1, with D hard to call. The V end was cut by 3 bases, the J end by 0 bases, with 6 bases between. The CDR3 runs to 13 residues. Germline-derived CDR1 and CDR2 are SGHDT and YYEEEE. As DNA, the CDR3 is TGTGCCAGCAGCTCGGGCTTGAACACTGAAGCTTTCTTT. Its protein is CASSSGLNTEAFF.

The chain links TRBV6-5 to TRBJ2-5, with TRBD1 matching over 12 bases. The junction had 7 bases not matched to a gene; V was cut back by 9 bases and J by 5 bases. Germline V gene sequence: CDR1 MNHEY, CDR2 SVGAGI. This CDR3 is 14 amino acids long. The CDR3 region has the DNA TGTGCCAGTAATCGGGACAGGGGGCACGAGACCCAGTACTTC. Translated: CASNRDRGHETQYF.

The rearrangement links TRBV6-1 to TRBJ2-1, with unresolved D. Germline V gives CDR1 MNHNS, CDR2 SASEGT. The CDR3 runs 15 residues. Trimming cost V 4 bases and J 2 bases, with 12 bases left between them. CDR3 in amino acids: CASSAGSFPYNEQFF. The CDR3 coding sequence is TGTGCCAGCAGTGCTGGCTCATTCCCCTACAATGAGCAGTTCTTC.

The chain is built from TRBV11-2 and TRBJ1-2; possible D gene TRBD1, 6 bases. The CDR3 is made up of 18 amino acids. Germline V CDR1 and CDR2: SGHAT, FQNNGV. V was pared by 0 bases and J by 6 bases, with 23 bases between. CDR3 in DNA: TGTGCCAGCAGCTTAGACCTAGCCCAGGGGCGGAAAATCCATGGCTACACCTTC. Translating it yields CASSLDLAQGRKIHGYTF.

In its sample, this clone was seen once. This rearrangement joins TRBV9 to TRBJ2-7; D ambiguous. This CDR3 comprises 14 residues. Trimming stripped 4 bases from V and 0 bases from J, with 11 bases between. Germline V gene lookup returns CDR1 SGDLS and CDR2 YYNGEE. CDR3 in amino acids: CASSPTVVSYEQYF. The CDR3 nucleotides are TGTGCCAGCAGCCCCACCGTGGTCTCCTACGAGCAGTACTTC. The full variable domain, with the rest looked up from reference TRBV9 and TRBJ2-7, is DSGVTQTPKHLITATGQRVTLRCSPRSGDLSVYWYQQSLDQGLQFLIQYYNGEERAKGNILERFSAQQFPDLHSELNLSSLELGDSALYFCASSPTVVSYEQYFGPGTRLTVT.

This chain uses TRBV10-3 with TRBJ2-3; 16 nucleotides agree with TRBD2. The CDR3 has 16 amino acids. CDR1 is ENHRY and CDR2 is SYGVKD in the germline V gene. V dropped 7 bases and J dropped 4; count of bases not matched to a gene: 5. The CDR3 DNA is TGTGCCATCACCGAGGGACTAGCGGGAGGGCCAGATACGCAGTATTTT. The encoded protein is CAITEGLAGGPDTQYF.

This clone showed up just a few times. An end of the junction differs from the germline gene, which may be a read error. CDR3 DNA sequence: TGTGCTAGCAGCTTTGCGGGGACGGAAGAGACCCAGTACTTC. Amino acids: CASSFAGTEETQYF. This chain links TRBV7-7 with TRBJ2-5; perhaps TRBD2 as D (6 bases). Germline CDR1 reads SSHAT; CDR2 reads FNYEAQ (reference sequence). The CDR3 extends over 14 amino acids.

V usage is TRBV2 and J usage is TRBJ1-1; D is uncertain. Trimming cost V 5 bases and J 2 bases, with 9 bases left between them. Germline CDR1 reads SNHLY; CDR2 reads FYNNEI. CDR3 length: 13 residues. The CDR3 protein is CASSPGVNTEAFF. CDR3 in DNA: TGTGCCAGCAGTCCCGGGGTAAACACTGAAGCTTTCTTT.

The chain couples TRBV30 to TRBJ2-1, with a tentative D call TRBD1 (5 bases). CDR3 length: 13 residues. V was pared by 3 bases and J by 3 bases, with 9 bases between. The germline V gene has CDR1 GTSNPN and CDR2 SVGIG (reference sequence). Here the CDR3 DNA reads TGTGCCTGGAGAATTCAGGGCTACAATGAGCAGTTCTTC. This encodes CAWRIQGYNEQFF.

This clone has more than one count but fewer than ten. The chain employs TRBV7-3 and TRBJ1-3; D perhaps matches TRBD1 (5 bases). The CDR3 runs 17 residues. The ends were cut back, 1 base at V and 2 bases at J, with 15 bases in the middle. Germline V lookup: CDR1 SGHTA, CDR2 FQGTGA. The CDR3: CASSLMGQPGAGNTIYF. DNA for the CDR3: TGTGCCAGCAGCTTAATGGGGCAGCCGGGGGCTGGAAACACCATATATTTT.

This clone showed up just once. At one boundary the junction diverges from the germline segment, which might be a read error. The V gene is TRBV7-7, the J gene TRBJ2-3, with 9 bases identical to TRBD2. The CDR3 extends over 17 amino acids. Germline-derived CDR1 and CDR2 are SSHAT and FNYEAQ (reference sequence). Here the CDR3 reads CASSLGPRTSGTDTQYF. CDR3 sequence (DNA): TGTGCTAGCAGCTTAGGGCCCCGGACTAGCGGCACAGATACGCAGTATTTT.

Here the CDR3 reads CASSAELGLYEQYF. As DNA, the CDR3 is TGCGCCAGCAGCGCGGAATTGGGGCTCTACGAGCAGTACTTC. The J gene is TRBJ2-7, the V gene TRBV5-1; D is possibly TRBD1 (5 bases). CDR1 is SGHRS, CDR2 YFSETQ, per germline. The CDR3 covers 14 residues. Trimming shortened V by 4 bases and J by 3 bases, and 14 bases separated the two germline ends.